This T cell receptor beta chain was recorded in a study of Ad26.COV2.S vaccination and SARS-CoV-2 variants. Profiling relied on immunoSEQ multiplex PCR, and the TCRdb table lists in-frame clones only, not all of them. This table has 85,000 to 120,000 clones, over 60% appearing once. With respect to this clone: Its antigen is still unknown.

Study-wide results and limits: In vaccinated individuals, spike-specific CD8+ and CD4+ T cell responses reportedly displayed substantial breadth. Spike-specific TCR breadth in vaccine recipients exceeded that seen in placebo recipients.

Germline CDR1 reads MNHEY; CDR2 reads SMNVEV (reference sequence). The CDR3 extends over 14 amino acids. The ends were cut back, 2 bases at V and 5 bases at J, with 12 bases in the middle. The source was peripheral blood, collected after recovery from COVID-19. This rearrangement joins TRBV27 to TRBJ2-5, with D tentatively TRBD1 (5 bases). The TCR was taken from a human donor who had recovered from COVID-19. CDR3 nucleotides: TGTGCCAGCAGTTTACAGGGAATTCGGGAGACCCAGTACTTC. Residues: CASSLQGIRETQYF.